Sequencing of this T cell receptor beta chain was carried out in a study of tumor and adjacent non-tumor tissue in lung cancer. Whole-study context: Patients were aged roughly 31 to 76, about ten men and 4 to 6 women, stage I to III. On average, productive TCRbeta reads reached roughly 4.2 million per sample.

TCRbeta libraries were built with three rounds of nested PCR, modified from ARM-PCR. TCRdb re-analysed the multiplex PCR reads in MiXCR, keeping a single row per CDR3 protein. This sample has 70,000 to 90,000 distinct CDR3 sequences, with around 80% found just once. Germline V CDR1 and CDR2: DFQATT, SNEGSKA (reference sequence). The CDR3 extends over 15 amino acids. V was clipped by 5 bases and J by 11 bases; unmatched bases: 18. No cell sorting was done before RNA was extracted from the tissue. More than 3 cm separated this lung sample from the edge of the tumor. The sequencing input was distant non-tumor lung tissue. This chain uses TRBV20-1 with TRBJ2-1; TRBD2 matches at 7 bases. The receptor was derived from a man aged 60-69 years with non-small cell lung cancer. The CDR3 DNA reads as TGCAGTGCTGACTCACCGGGGGGTCCGTGGAATCAGCAGTTCTTC. Translation: CSADSPGGPWNQQFF.